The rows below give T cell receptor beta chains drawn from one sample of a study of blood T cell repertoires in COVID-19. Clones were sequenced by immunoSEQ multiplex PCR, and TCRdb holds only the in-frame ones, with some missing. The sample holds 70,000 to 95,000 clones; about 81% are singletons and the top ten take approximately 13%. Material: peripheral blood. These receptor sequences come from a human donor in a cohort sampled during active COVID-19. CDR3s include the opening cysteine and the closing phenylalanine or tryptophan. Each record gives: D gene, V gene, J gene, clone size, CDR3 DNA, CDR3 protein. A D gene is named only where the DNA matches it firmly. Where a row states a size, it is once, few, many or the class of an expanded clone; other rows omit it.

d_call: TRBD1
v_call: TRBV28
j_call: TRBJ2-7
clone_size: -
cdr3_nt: TGTGCCACAGTCGGAGGGACAGGTACATACGAGCAGTACTTC
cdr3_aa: CATVGGTGTYEQYF

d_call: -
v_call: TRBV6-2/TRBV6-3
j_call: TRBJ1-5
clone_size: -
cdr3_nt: TGTGCCAGCAGTCCCTTCAGGCAGGCTGGGCAGCCCCAGCATTTT
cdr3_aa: CASSPFRQAGQPQHF

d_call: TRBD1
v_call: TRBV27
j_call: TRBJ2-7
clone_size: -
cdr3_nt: TGTGCCAGCAGTTTAAATGGACAGGCCTACGAGCAGTACTTC
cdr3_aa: CASSLNGQAYEQYF

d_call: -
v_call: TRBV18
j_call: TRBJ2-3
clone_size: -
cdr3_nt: TGTGCCAGCTCACCACGGGCAGGGAGCACAGATACGCAGTATTTT
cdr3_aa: CASSPRAGSTDTQYF

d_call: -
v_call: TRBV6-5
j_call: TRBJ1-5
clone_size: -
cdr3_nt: TGTGCCAGCTTCCCTGGGGGGATCTCAAATCAGCCCCAGCATTTT
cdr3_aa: CASFPGGISNQPQHF

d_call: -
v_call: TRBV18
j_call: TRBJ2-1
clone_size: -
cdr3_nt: TGTGCCAGCTCACCACTTGGGGGCCATAGGGACAATGAGCAGTTCTTC
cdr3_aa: CASSPLGGHRDNEQFF

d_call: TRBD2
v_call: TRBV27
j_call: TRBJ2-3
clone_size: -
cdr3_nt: TGTGCCAGCAGTTCGCGTCCCGGGACTAGGGGGGATACGCAGTATTTT
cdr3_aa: CASSSRPGTRGDTQYF

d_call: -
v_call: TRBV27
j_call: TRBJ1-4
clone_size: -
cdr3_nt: TGTGCCAGCAGCCATGCTAGGGGGTCGACTAATGAAAAACTGTTTTTT
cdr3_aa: CASSHARGSTNEKLFF

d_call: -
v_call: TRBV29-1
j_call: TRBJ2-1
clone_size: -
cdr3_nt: TGCAGCGTCGCCTCGCGGGGGCCGTACAATGAGCAGTTCTTC
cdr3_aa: CSVASRGPYNEQFF

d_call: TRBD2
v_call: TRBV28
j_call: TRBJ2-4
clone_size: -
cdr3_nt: TGTGCCAGCAGTCTCCCGGGTAGCGGGGGGGCCAAAAACATTCAGTACTTC
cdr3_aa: CASSLPGSGGAKNIQYF

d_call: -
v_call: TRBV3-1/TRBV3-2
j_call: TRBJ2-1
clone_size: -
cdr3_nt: TGTGCCAGCAGACAGTTAAGCTCCTACAATGAGCAGTTCTTC
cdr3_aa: CASRQLSSYNEQFF

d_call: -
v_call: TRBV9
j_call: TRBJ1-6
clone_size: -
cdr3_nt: TGTGCCAGCAGCCCAGGGTTTTATAATTCACCCCTCCACTTT
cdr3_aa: CASSPGFYNSPLHF

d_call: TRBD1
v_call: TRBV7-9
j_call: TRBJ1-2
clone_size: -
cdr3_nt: TGTGCCAGCAGCCAAAGTGCGGGACAGCTAAACTATGGCTACACCTTC
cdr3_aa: CASSQSAGQLNYGYTF

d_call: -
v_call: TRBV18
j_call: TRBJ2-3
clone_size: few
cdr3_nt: TGTGCCAGCTCACCAATCGGCGGCAGCACAGATACGCAGTATTTT
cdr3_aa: CASSPIGGSTDTQYF

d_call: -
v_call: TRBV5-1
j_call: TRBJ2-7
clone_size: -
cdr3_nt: TGCGCCAGCAGCTTGGTCTCAGGCACCCGCTCCTACGAGCAGTACTTC
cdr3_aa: CASSLVSGTRSYEQYF

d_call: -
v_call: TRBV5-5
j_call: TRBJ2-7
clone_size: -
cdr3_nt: TGTGCCAGCAGCGAAAACACCGGGTACCCTAATCGCGAGCAGTACTTC
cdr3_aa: CASSENTGYPNREQYF

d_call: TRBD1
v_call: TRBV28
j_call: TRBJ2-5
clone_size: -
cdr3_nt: TGTGCCAGCAGCCCGGACAGGTACCAAGAGACCCAGTACTTC
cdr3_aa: CASSPDRYQETQYF

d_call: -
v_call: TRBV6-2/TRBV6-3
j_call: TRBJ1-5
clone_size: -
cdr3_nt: TGTGCCAGCAGTTTTCGACACCTCACAGGGTATCGTCAGCCCCAGCATTTT
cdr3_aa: CASSFRHLTGYRQPQHF

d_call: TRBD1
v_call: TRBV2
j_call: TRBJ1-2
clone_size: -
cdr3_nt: TGTGCCAGCAGCGTGAGACAGGGCGACTATGGCTACACCTTC
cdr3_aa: CASSVRQGDYGYTF

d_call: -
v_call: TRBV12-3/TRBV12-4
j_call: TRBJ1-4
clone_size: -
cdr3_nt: TGTGCCAGCAGTTTATTTTCAGATGAAAAACTGTTTTTT
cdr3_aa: CASSLFSDEKLFF

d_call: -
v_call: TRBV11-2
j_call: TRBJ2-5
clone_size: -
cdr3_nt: TGTGCCAGCAGCTTAGCACAGGGCTATGAGACCCAGTACTTC
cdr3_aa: CASSLAQGYETQYF

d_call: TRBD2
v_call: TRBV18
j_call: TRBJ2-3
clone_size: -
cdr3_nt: TGTGCCAGCTCATCTGGACTAGCGGGGGCCACGGGAGATACGCAGTATTTT
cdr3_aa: CASSSGLAGATGDTQYF

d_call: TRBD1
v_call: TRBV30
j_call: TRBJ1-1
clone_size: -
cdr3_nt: TGTGCCTGGAGGAGACAGGGTATCGGCACTGAAGCTTTCTTT
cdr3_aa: CAWRRQGIGTEAFF

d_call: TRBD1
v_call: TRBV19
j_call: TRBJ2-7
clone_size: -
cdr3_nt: TGTGCCACCAGTCCGGGACAGGGGGTCTACGAGCAGTACTTC
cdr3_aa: CATSPGQGVYEQYF

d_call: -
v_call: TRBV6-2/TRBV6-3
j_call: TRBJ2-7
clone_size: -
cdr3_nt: TGTGCCAGCAGTCGAGGACTCTACGAGCAGTACTTC
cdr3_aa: CASSRGLYEQYF

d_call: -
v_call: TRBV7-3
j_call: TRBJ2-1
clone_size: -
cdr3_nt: TGTGCCAGCAGCCCGAGACAGATCTCCTTCTACAATGAGCAGTTCTTC
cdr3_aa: CASSPRQISFYNEQFF

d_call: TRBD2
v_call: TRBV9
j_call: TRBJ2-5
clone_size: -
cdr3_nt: TGTGCCAGCAGCCTTACTAGCGGGGGCCCAATGGAGACCCAGTACTTC
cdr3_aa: CASSLTSGGPMETQYF

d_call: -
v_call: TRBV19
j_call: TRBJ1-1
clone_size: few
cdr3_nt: TGTGCCAGTAGCACTCGGACAAGGATGAACACTGAAGCTTTCTTT
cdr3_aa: CASSTRTRMNTEAFF

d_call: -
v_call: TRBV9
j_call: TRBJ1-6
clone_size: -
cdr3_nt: TGTGCCAGCAGCGTAGGTTTAGGGGCGGCTTCACCCCTCCACTTT
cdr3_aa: CASSVGLGAASPLHF

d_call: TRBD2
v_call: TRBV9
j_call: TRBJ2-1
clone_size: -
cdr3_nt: TGTGCCAGCAGCGCGAGGCCTGCGGGGGGCCACAATGAGCAGTTCTTC
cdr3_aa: CASSARPAGGHNEQFF

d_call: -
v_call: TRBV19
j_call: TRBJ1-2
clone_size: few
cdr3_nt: TGTGCCAGTAGCACGGACAGATACACGTATGGCTACACCTTC
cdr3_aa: CASSTDRYTYGYTF

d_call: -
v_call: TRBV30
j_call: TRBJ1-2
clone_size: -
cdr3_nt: TGTGCCTGGAGTGTACACGGGGGGCCGGGCTATGGCTACACCTTC
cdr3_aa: CAWSVHGGPGYGYTF

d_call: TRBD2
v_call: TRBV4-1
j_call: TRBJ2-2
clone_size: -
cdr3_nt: TGCGCCAGCAGCCAAGAAGGCGGCGGGGGGGCTAGCGGGGAGCTGTTTTTT
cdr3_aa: CASSQEGGGGASGELFF

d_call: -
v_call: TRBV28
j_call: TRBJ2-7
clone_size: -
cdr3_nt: TGTGCCAGCAGTCCCAGACAGTTCTCCTACGAGCAGTACTTC
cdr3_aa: CASSPRQFSYEQYF

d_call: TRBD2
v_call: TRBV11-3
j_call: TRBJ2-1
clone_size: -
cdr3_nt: TGTGCCAGCAGCCAGACTAGCGGGGGAGCTACCTACAATGAGCAGTTCTTC
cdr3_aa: CASSQTSGGATYNEQFF

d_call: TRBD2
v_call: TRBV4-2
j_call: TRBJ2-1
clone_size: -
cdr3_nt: TGTGCCAGCAGCCAATCTAGCGGGGGAGCTAGTGTCTACAATGAGCAGTTCTTC
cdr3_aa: CASSQSSGGASVYNEQFF

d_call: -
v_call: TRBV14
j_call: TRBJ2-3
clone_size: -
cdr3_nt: TGTGCCAGCAGTCCTTACATAACGCTTACCACAGATACGCAGTATTTT
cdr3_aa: CASSPYITLTTDTQYF